The 20 T cell receptor beta chains below were found in one sample sequenced in a study of OX40 agonist ivuxolimab in advanced cancers. Some clones are missing from TCRdb's copy, which holds only in-frame ones; the method was immunoSEQ multiplex PCR. This sample carries just under 65,000 clones, approximately 85% of them seen once, and the ten largest clones take approximately 9.4%. This specimen consisted of CD4+ or CD8+ T cells sorted from blood, obtained in a trial of the OX40 agonist ivuxolimab. These receptors were collected from an adult with an advanced solid tumor such as melanoma, head and neck, liver or kidney cancer.

The chain joins TRBV6-1 to TRBJ2-7; D gene uncertain. The germline gives CDR1 MNHNS, CDR2 SASEGT. V lost 2 bases and J lost 6, with 17 bases in between. This CDR3 is built from 15 residues. CDR3 coding DNA: TGTGCCAGCAGTGAAAGGTATTCCTCATTCGTCGAGCAGTACTTC. It specifies CASSERYSSFVEQYF.

In its sample, this clone was seen once. The CDR3 region is CAWSPYTFRDNGLAQSSYEQYF. In DNA, the CDR3 is TGTGCCTGGAGTCCCTATACTTTCCGGGACAACGGACTAGCGCAGAGCTCCTACGAGCAGTACTTC. V is TRBV30 and J is TRBJ2-7; 9 nucleotides match TRBD2. The CDR3 is made up of 22 amino acids. V shed 2 bases, J shed 0 bases, and the junction held 26 bases outside the gene matches. CDR1 and CDR2 from the germline V gene are GTSNPN and SVGIG (reference sequence).

About this clone itself: Other DNA sequences of this sample code for an identical CDR3. CDR3 coding DNA: TGTGCCAGCAGCTTGGGAGGGACCACTGAAGCTTTCTTT. It yields the protein CASSLGGTTEAFF. V and J are TRBV5-4 and TRBJ1-1; perhaps TRBD1 as D (5 bases). Germline V CDR1 and CDR2: SGHNT, YYREEE (reference sequence). This CDR3 has 13 residues. The V end was cut by 0 bases, the J end by 4 bases, with 7 bases between.

This chain joins TRBV29-1 and TRBJ1-2; D uncertain. This CDR3 contains 11 residues. Trimming took 2 bases from V and 6 from J, leaving 7 bases between them. Germline V CDR1 and CDR2: SQVTM, ANQGSEA. Here the CDR3 reads CSVETPDGYTF. For the CDR3, the DNA is TGCAGCGTTGAAACCCCAGATGGCTACACCTTC.

The chain carries TRBV7-2 and TRBJ1-6; D not resolved. With 7 bases removed from V and 8 bases from J, the gap between germline ends came to 12 bases. The germline CDR1 and CDR2 sequences are SGHTA and FQGNSA. The CDR3 is 13 residues long. The DNA of the CDR3 is TGTGCCAGCATGGGGAGAGCGGATTCACCCCTCCACTTT. This sequence encodes CASMGRADSPLHF. Drawing the rest from reference TRBV7-2 and TRBJ1-6, the complete variable domain is GAGVSQSPSNKVTEKGKDVELRCDPISGHTALYWYRQSLGQGLEFLIYFQGNSAPDKSGLPSDRFSAERTGGSVSTLTIQRTQQEDSAVYLCASMGRADSPLHFGNGTRLTVT.

The rearrangement joins TRBV5-1 to TRBJ2-5; a possible D gene is TRBD1 (6 bases). CDR1 is SGHRS and CDR2 is YFSETQ in the germline V gene. V was pared by 3 bases and J by 5 bases, with 14 bases between. This CDR3 has 14 amino acids. The CDR3 coding sequence is TGCGCCAGCAGCTCCCAGGGGCTTGGGGAGACCCAGTACTTC. This gives the protein CASSSQGLGETQYF.

This chain joins TRBV7-2 and TRBJ2-3; D tentatively fits TRBD1 or TRBD2 (5 bases each). The CDR3 is 16 residues long. Deletions cut 5 bases from V and 0 bases from J, with 15 bases between. Germline V gene sequence: CDR1 SGHTA, CDR2 FQGNSA. The CDR3 loop reads CASSKEGHPSTDTQYF. In DNA form, the CDR3 reads TGTGCCAGCAGCAAAGAGGGGCACCCTAGCACAGATACGCAGTATTTT.

About this clone: Distinct nucleotide sequences in the sample also encode this CDR3. This sequence joins TRBV19 and TRBJ1-1, with a possible D match to TRBD1 (6 bases). Trimming took off 3 bases at V and 1 base at J, with 6 bases between the two ends. CDR3 length equals 13 residues. Germline CDR1 is LNHDA and CDR2 is SQIVND (reference sequence). CDR3: CASSIRGNTEAFF. The CDR3 coding sequence is TGTGCCAGTAGTATCAGGGGGAACACTGAAGCTTTCTTT.

V and J are TRBV11-2 and TRBJ1-1, with D maybe TRBD1 (6 bases). Germline V gene data show CDR1 as SGHAT and CDR2 as FQNNGV. There are 15 residues in the CDR3. The ends were cut back, 4 bases at V and 1 base at J, with 13 bases in the middle. CDR3 in amino acids: CASSYVTGSNTEAFF. The CDR3 bases are TGTGCCAGCAGCTACGTCACAGGGTCGAACACTGAAGCTTTCTTT.

In nucleotides, the CDR3 is TGCGCCAGCAGCCCCGACCCGGGACAGATGAACACTGAAGCTTTCTTT. It translates to CASSPDPGQMNTEAFF. J is TRBJ1-1 and V is TRBV5-1, with 7 bases that match TRBD1. This CDR3 comprises 16 residues. Germline assignment: CDR1 SGHRS and CDR2 YFSETQ. Trimming removed 4 bases from V and 0 bases from J; junction bases left unmatched: 9.

Comment on this clone: A read error may produce the germline difference seen at one junction end. V usage is TRBV18 and J usage is TRBJ2-2; D possibly uses TRBD1 or TRBD2 (5 bases each). CDR1 and CDR2 from the germline V gene are KGHSH and LQKENI. This CDR3 has 15 residues. CDR3 amino acids: CASSPPNRDAGELFF. CDR3 bases: TGTGCCAGCTCACCACCGAATAGGGACGCCGGGGAGTTGTTTTTT.

The V call is TRBV5-6, the J call TRBJ2-1, with D possibly TRBD2 on 6 matching bases. Looked up from germline, CDR1 is SGHDT and CDR2 is YYEEEE. V was pared by 4 bases and J by 9 bases, with 14 bases between. This CDR3 spans 13 amino acids. DNA of the CDR3: TGTGCCAGCAGCCCTCTCGGGACTTTTGAGCAGTTCTTC. Translated, it gives CASSPLGTFEQFF.

This clone was counted a few times. V is TRBV5-1 and J is TRBJ1-4; 10 nucleotides line up with TRBD1. The germline V gene has CDR1 SGHRS and CDR2 YFSETQ. J lost 6 bases, V lost 4 bases, and 6 bases had no gene match. This CDR3 has 15 residues. This CDR3 is CASSRPGQGHEKLFF. The CDR3 DNA follows: TGCGCCAGCAGCCGGCCGGGACAGGGGCATGAAAAACTGTTTTTT.

The chain links TRBV2 to TRBJ2-7, with TRBD1 identical over 9 bases. Germline V gene sequence: CDR1 SNHLY, CDR2 FYNNEI. The length of the CDR3 is 15 residues. V shed 7 bases and J 5 bases; nucleotides not matched to a gene: 12. The CDR3 region has the DNA TGTGCCAGCATCTTAGGCGGGACAGGGATCCACGAGCAGTACTTC. This encodes CASILGGTGIHEQYF.

The chain is built from TRBV7-2 and TRBJ2-1, with D unclear. Germline V CDR1 and CDR2: SGHTA, FQGNSA. The CDR3 contains 13 residues. The germline V and J ends were trimmed by 7 bases and 4 bases, with 11 bases remaining between them. In DNA form, the CDR3 reads TGTGCCAGCACGCCGACAAAATACAATGAGCAGTTCTTC. This sequence encodes CASTPTKYNEQFF.

The chain employs TRBV14 and TRBJ1-6; D call uncertain. The V and J ends lost 0 bases and 6 bases respectively, with 9 bases between them. Germline V gives CDR1 SGHDN, CDR2 FVKESK. CDR3 length: 15 residues. The CDR3: CASSQEMSFNSPLHF. The DNA of the CDR3 is TGTGCCAGCAGCCAAGAGATGAGCTTTAATTCACCCCTCCACTTT. The entire variable domain, with the rest obtained from reference TRBV14 and TRBJ1-6, is as follows: EAGVTQFPSHSVIEKGQTVTLRCDPISGHDNLYWYRRVMGKEIKFLLHFVKESKQDESGMPNNRFLAERTGGTYSTLKVQPAELEDSGVYFCASSQEMSFNSPLHFGNGTRLTVT.

This chain's CDR3 is CASSEMGQETQYF. CDR3 in DNA: TGTGCCAGCAGTGAGATGGGGCAAGAGACCCAGTACTTC. The V and J genes are TRBV2 and TRBJ2-5; D uncertain. Trimming removed 3 bases at V and 2 bases at J, with 7 bases between. CDR1 SNHLY and CDR2 FYNNEI come from the germline V gene. There are 13 residues in the CDR3. Full variable domain (missing parts from reference TRBV2 and TRBJ2-5): EPEVTQTPSHQVTQMGQEVILRCVPISNHLYFYWYRQILGQKVEFLVSFYNNEISEKSEIFDDQFSVERPDGSNFTLKIRSTKLEDSAMYFCASSEMGQETQYFGPGTRLLVL.

The table lists this clone with a count of one. V is TRBV5-1 and J is TRBJ2-7; possibly TRBD1 for D (5 bases). The germline V and J ends were trimmed by 2 bases and 7 bases, with 22 bases remaining between them. The CDR3 has 16 residues. The germline V gene encodes CDR1 SGHRS and CDR2 YFSETQ. DNA of the CDR3: TGCGCCAGCAGCTTTGGTATTTCCGAAAGGGGTAAAGAGCAGTACTTC. Protein product: CASSFGISERGKEQYF.

The rearrangement uses TRBV7-9 and TRBJ2-5; D uncertain. The CDR3 is 13 residues long. Trimming left V 3 bases short and J 2 bases short, with 7 bases between. Germline V gene data show CDR1 as SEHNR and CDR2 as FQNEAQ (reference sequence). CDR3 nucleotide sequence: TGTGCCAGCAGCTTGGTGGCACAAGAGACCCAGTACTTC. As protein: CASSLVAQETQYF.

V gene TRBV2 combines with J gene TRBJ1-1, with 9 bases matching TRBD1. Germline V lookup: CDR1 SNHLY, CDR2 FYNNEI. The junction had 3 bases not matched to a gene; V was cut back by 6 bases and J by 1 base. The CDR3 runs 14 residues. CDR3 DNA: TGTGCCAGCAGCTCACAGGGGGCGAACACTGAAGCTTTCTTT. Encoded protein: CASSSQGANTEAFF.